The text below deals with one T cell receptor beta chain. This specimen comes from a study of CD8 T cells in Susac syndrome. In contrast to the negatively isolated CD8+ and CD4+ T cells, TEMRA cells were FACS-enriched. The CDR3 runs 15 residues. V lost 3 bases and J lost 1, with 12 bases in between. Random hexamers were used to reverse transcribe 0.5 to 1 ug of RNA. Multiplex immunoSEQ PCR targeted 54 Vbeta and 13 Jbeta TCR beta segments. MiXCR, applied by TCRdb to the immunoSEQ multiplex PCR reads, yields one record per CDR3 protein. This sample has 120,000 to 150,000 distinct CDR3 sequences; nearly 95% occur once, and the top ten carry 0.27%.

The specimen was CD8+ T cells from PBMCs. This chain uses TRBV12-3 or TRBV12-4 with TRBJ2-5; D possibly corresponds to TRBD1 (6 bases). This receptor was obtained from a human donor in good health. The CDR3 protein is CASSFLDRSQETQYF. The DNA of the CDR3 is TGTGCCAGCAGTTTCCTCGACAGGAGCCAAGAGACCCAGTACTTC.